A selection of T cell receptor beta chains follows, all from one sample in a study of blood T cell repertoires in COVID-19. Method: immunoSEQ multiplex PCR; TCRdb's copy keeps in-frame clones and lacks some. The profile shows about 140,000 clones, over 60% of them singletons. Sequences were obtained from peripheral blood. These receptors were obtained from a woman in her forties or fifties with active or convalescent COVID-19. The CDR3 runs from the conserved cysteine through the conserved F or W. A D gene is named only where the DNA matches it firmly. Only part of the rows carry a size: once, few, many, or a class if the clone is expanded.

>TRBJ1-6|NA|NA|TRBV30
CAWSAPLPGQGENSPLHF
TGTGCCTGGAGTGCCCCCCTCCCGGGTCAGGGCGAAAATTCACCCCTCCACTTT
>TRBJ1-1|NA|NA|TRBV2
CASSESNKNTEAFF
TGTGCCAGCAGTGAATCGAACAAGAACACTGAAGCTTTCTTT
>TRBJ1-6|NA|NA|TRBV3-1/TRBV3-2
CASSQDSARTGSLHF
TGTGCCAGCAGCCAAGATTCAGCCAGAACGGGGTCCCTCCACTTT
>TRBJ1-6|NA|NA|TRBV21-1
CASKNRGAGNSPLHF
TGTGCCAGCAAAAACAGGGGGGCGGGCAATTCACCCCTCCACTTT
>TRBJ2-1|NA|TRBD2|TRBV30
CAWSGTSGRINEQFF
TGTGCCTGGAGTGGGACTAGCGGGAGGATCAATGAGCAGTTCTTC
>TRBJ1-6|NA|NA|TRBV7-9
CASRLNTSPLHF
TGTGCCAGCAGACTCAATACTTCACCCCTCCACTTT
>TRBJ1-2|NA|NA|TRBV29-1
CSVEGNGASRNGGYTF
TGCAGCGTGGAGGGGAACGGCGCGAGTAGGAATGGTGGCTACACCTTC
>TRBJ1-6|once|NA|TRBV7-9
CASSLAREEPLHF
TGTGCCAGCAGCTTAGCCAGGGAGGAGCCCCTCCACTTT
>TRBJ1-6|NA|NA|TRBV20-1
CSASQSPLHF
TGCAGTGCTAGCCAATCACCCCTCCACTTT
>TRBJ2-1|NA|TRBD2|TRBV7-7
CASSLTGLAGGVNEQFF
TGTGCCAGCAGCTTAACGGGACTAGCGGGGGGCGTCAATGAGCAGTTCTTC
>TRBJ1-2|few|NA|TRBV12-3/TRBV12-4
CASSLDGFSGYTF
TGTGCCAGCAGTTTAGACGGGTTTAGTGGCTACACCTTC
>TRBJ2-1|NA|TRBD2|TRBV5-5
CASSFSLTSGIGGNEQFF
TGTGCCAGCAGCTTTTCTTTGACTAGCGGGATCGGGGGGAATGAGCAGTTCTTC
>TRBJ1-2|once|NA|TRBV2
CASSDGGYGYTF
TGTGCCAGCAGTGACGGGGGGTATGGCTACACCTTC
>TRBJ2-3|few|NA|TRBV9
CASSGSRDKSTDTQYF
TGTGCCAGCAGCGGTTCCCGGGACAAAAGCACAGATACGCAGTATTTT
>TRBJ1-2|NA|NA|TRBV10-3
CAISVLAGTISTF
TGTGCCATCAGTGTGTTAGCCGGGACAATTAGTACCTTC
>TRBJ2-3|NA|NA|TRBV4-2
CASSQDGGGDTQYF
TGTGCCAGCAGCCAAGATGGAGGTGGAGATACGCAGTATTTT
>TRBJ2-1|NA|NA|TRBV7-8
CASRATGSSYNEQFF
TGTGCCAGCAGAGCTACGGGTAGCTCCTACAATGAGCAGTTCTTC
>TRBJ2-7|NA|NA|TRBV21-1
CASSKGWASGGLTYEQYF
TGTGCCAGCAGCAAAGGCTGGGCTAGCGGGGGCCTAACCTACGAGCAGTACTTC
>TRBJ2-5|NA|TRBD2|TRBV15
CATSYLAGAMWTQYF
TGTGCCACCAGCTATCTAGCGGGGGCAATGTGGACCCAGTACTTC
>TRBJ2-3|NA|TRBD1|TRBV29-1
CSVESGQGADTQYF
TGCAGCGTTGAATCTGGACAGGGGGCAGATACGCAGTATTTT
>TRBJ2-1|NA|TRBD1|TRBV4-3
CASSQVGTGSNNEQFF
TGCGCCAGCAGCCAAGTAGGGACAGGGAGTAACAATGAGCAGTTCTTC
>TRBJ1-6|few|NA|TRBV2
CASRTTVDNSPLHF
TGTGCCAGCAGGACGACAGTAGACAATTCACCCCTCCACTTT
>TRBJ2-1|NA|TRBD1|TRBV6-5
CATETGSNSYNEQFF
TGTGCCACTGAGACAGGGTCCAACTCCTACAATGAGCAGTTCTTC
>TRBJ1-1|few|TRBD1|TRBV11-3
CASSRGQGTGNTEAFF
TGTGCCAGCAGCCGAGGACAGGGTACGGGAAACACTGAAGCTTTCTTT
>TRBJ1-5|NA|TRBD1|TRBV3-1/TRBV3-2
CASSRGQGGNQPQHF
TGTGCCAGCAGCCGAGGACAGGGGGGCAATCAGCCCCAGCATTTT
>TRBJ1-2|few|TRBD1|TRBV28
CASSSGQGWFNYGYTF
TGTGCCAGCAGTTCCGGACAGGGATGGTTTAACTATGGCTACACCTTC
>TRBJ2-1|NA|TRBD2|TRBV6-5
CAASDRLAGVQFF
TGTGCCGCCAGCGATAGACTAGCGGGAGTGCAGTTCTTC
>TRBJ1-2|NA|TRBD1|TRBV6-5
CAARDRGLGYTF
TGTGCCGCTAGGGACAGGGGGCTTGGCTACACCTTC
>TRBJ1-4|NA|NA|TRBV6-5
CASRWGEGEKLFF
TGTGCCAGCAGGTGGGGGGAGGGGGAAAAACTGTTTTTT
>TRBJ2-7|once|TRBD1|TRBV6-5
CATTPDRGGYEQYF
TGTGCCACAACTCCGGACAGGGGAGGGTACGAGCAGTACTTC
>TRBJ1-4|few|NA|TRBV7-9
CASSLAGANEKLFF
TGTGCCAGCAGCTTAGCAGGGGCTAATGAAAAACTGTTTTTT